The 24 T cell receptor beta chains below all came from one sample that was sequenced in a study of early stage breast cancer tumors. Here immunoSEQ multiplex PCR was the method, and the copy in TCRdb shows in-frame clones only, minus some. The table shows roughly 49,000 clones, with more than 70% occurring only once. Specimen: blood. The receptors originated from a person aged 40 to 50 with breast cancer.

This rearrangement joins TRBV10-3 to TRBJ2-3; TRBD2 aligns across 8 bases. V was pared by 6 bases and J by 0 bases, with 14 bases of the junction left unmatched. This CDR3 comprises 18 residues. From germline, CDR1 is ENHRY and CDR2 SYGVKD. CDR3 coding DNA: TGTGCCATCAGCGGGGGAGGTGCGGGCGGGAGGAGCACAGATACGCAGTATTTT. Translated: CAISGGGAGGRSTDTQYF.

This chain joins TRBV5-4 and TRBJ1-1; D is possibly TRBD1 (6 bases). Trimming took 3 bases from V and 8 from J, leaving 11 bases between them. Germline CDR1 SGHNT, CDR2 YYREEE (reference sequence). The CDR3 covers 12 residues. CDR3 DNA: TGTGCCAGCAGCTGGGGGCTCGGGGAAGCTTTCTTT. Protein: CASSWGLGEAFF.

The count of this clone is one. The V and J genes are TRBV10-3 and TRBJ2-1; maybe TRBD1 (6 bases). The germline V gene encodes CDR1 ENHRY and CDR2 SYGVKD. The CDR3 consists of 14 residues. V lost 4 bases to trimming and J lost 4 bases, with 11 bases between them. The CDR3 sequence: CAISVGRGYNEQFF. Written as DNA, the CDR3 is TGTGCCATCAGTGTGGGCAGGGGATACAATGAGCAGTTCTTC.

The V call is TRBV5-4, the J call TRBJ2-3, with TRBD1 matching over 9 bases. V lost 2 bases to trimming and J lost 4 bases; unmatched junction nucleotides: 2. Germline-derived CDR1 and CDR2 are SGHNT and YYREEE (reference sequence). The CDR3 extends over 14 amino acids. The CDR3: CASSFGTGPDTQYF. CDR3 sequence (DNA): TGTGCCAGCAGCTTCGGGACAGGGCCAGATACGCAGTATTTT.

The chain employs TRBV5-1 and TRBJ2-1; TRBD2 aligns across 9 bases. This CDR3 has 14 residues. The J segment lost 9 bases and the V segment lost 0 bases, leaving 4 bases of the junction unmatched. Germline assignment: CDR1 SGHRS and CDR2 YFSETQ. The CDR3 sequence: CASSLDGLALEQFF. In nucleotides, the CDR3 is TGCGCCAGCAGCTTGGATGGACTAGCGCTTGAGCAGTTCTTC. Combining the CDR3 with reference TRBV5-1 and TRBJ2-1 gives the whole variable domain KAGVTQTPRYLIKTRGQQVTLSCSPISGHRSVSWYQQTPGQGLQFLFEYFSETQRNKGNFPGRFSGRQFSNSRSEMNVSTLELGDSALYLCASSLDGLALEQFFGPGTRLTVL.

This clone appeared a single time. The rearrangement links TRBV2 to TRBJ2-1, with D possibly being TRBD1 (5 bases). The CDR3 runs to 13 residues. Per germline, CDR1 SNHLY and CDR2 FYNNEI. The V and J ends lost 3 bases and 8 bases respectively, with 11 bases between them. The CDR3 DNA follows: TGTGCCAGCAGTGAGTATAGGGGTGATGAGCAGTTCTTC. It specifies CASSEYRGDEQFF.

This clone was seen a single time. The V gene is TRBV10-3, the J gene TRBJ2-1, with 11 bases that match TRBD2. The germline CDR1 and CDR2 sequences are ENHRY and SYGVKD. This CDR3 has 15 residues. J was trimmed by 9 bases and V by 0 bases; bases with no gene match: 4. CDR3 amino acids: CAISESSGRAAEQFF. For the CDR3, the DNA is TGTGCCATCAGTGAGTCTAGCGGGAGGGCGGCTGAGCAGTTCTTC.

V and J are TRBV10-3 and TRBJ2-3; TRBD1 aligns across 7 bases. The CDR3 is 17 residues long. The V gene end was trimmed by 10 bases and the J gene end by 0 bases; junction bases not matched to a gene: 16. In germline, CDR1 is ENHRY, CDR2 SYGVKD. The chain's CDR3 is CATTGATFSLSTDTQYF. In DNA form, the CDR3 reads TGTGCCACCACAGGGGCAACTTTTTCACTTAGCACAGATACGCAGTATTTT.

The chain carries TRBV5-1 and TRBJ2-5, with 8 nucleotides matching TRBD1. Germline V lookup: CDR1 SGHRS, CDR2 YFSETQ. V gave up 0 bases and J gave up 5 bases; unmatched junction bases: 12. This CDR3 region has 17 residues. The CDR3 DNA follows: TGCGCCAGCAGCTTGGTGGGACAGGCAATGAGGGGGGAGACCCAGTACTTC. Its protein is CASSLVGQAMRGETQYF.

The CDR3 reads CASSPLGNRAGNTIYF. CDR3 nucleotide sequence: TGTGCCAGCTCACCATTAGGAAATAGGGCTGGAAACACCATATATTTT. V and J are TRBV18 and TRBJ1-3; unclear D gene. Deletions cut 2 bases from V and 2 bases from J, with 13 bases between. CDR1 KGHSH and CDR2 LQKENI come from the germline V gene. The CDR3 contains 16 residues.

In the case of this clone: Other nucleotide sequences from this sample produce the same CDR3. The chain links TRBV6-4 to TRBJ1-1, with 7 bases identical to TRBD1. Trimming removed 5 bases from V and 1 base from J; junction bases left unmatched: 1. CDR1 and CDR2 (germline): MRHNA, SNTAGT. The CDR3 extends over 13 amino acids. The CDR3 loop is CASSRTGNTEAFF. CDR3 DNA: TGTGCCAGCAGTAGGACAGGGAACACTGAAGCTTTCTTT.

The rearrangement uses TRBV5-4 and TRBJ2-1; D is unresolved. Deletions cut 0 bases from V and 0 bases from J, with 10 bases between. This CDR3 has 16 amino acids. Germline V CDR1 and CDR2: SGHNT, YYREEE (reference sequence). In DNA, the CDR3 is TGTGCCAGCAGCTTGGGTGGCCTGAGCTCCTACAATGAGCAGTTCTTC. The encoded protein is CASSLGGLSSYNEQFF.

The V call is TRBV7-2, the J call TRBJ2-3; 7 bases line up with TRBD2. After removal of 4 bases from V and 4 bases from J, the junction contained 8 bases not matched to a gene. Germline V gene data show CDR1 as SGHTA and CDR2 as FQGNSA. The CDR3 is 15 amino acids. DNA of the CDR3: TGTGCCAGCAGCTCTGCCCCGGGACTATCAGATACGCAGTATTTT. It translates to CASSSAPGLSDTQYF.

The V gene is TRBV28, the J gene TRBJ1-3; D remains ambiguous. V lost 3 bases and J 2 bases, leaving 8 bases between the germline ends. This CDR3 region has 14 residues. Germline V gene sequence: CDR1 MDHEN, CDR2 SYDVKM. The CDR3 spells CASSFRGAGNTIYF. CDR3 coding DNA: TGTGCCAGCAGTTTCAGAGGTGCTGGAAACACCATATATTTT.

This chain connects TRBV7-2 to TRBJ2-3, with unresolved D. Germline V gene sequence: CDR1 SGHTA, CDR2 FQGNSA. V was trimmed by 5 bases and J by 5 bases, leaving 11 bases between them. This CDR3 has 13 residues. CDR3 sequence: CASSLNLGDTQYF. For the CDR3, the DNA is TGTGCCAGCAGCCTTAACCTCGGAGATACGCAGTATTTT.

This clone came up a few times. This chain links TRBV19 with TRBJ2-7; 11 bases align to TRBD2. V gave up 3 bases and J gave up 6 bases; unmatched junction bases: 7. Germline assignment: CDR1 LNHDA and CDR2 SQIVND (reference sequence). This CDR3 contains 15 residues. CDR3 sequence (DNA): TGTGCCAGTAGTATTGGGACTAGCGGAGAGGGCGAGCAGTACTTC. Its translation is CASSIGTSGEGEQYF. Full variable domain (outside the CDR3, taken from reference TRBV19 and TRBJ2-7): DGGITQSPKYLFRKEGQNVTLSCEQNLNHDAMYWYRQDPGQGLRLIYYSQIVNDFQKGDIAEGYSVSREKKESFPLTVTSAQKNPTAFYLCASSIGTSGEGEQYFGPGTRLTVT.

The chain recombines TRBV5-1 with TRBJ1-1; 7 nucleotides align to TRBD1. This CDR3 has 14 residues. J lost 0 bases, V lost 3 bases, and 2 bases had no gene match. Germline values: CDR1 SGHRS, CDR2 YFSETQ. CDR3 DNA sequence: TGCGCCAGCAGCTGGACAGGTTTGAACACTGAAGCTTTCTTT. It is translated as CASSWTGLNTEAFF.

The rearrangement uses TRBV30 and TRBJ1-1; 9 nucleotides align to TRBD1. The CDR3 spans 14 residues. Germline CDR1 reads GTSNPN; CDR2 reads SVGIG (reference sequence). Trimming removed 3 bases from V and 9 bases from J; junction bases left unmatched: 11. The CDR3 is CAWRDRDRAAKAFF. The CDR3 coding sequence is TGTGCCTGGAGGGACCGGGACAGGGCCGCAAAAGCTTTCTTT.

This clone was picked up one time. The CDR3, as DNA: TGCGCCAGCAGCCAAGGAAGACCCTCCCGGCATGGGGCCAACGTCCTGACTTTC. Translating gives CASSQGRPSRHGANVLTF. The V gene is TRBV4-1, the J gene TRBJ2-6; D is unresolved. Trimming shortened V by 1 base and J by 3 bases, and 16 bases separated the two germline ends. In germline, CDR1 is MGHRA, CDR2 YSYEKL. The CDR3 is made up of 18 amino acids.

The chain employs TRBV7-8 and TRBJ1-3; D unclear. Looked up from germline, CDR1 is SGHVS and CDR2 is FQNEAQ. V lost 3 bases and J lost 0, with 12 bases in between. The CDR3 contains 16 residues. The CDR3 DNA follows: TGTGCCAGCAGCTTTTACAGTACTAGCTCTGGAAACACCATATATTTT. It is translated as CASSFYSTSSGNTIYF.

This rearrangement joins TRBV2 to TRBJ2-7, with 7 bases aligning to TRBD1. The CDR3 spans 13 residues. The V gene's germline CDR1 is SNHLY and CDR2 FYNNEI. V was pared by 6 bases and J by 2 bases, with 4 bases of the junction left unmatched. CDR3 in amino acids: CASRGTETYEQYF. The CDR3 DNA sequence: TGTGCCAGCAGGGGGACAGAGACCTACGAGCAGTACTTC.

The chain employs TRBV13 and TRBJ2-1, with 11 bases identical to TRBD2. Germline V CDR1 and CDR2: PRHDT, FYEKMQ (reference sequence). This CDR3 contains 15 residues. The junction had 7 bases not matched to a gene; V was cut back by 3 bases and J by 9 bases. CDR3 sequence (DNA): TGTGCCAGCAGCTTTAGCGGGAGGGCCTTTCTTGAGCAGTTCTTC. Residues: CASSFSGRAFLEQFF.

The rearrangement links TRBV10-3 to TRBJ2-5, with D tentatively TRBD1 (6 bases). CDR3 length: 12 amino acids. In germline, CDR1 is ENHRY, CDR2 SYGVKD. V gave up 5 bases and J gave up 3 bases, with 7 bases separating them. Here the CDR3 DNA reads TGTGCCATCAGTAGGACAGAAGAGACCCAGTACTTC. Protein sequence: CAISRTEETQYF.

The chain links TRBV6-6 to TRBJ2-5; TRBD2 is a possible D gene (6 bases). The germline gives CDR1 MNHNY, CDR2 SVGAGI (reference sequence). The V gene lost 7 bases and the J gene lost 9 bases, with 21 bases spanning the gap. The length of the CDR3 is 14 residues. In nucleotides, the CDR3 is TGTGCCAGCACCTCCCGGGCCCCGGAGGGGTCCCAGTACTTC. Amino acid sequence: CASTSRAPEGSQYF.